Reported below is one TCR beta chain. Its antigen is currently unknown. These data are taken from a study of OX40 agonist ivuxolimab in advanced cancers. Study-wide background: Patients were dosed with the agonistic anti-OX40 (CD134) antibody ivuxolimab. General observations from the study: Several nonresponders also turned out to have low normalized T-cell clonal expansion.

TCRdb keeps only in-frame clones here, not all; method: immunoSEQ multiplex PCR. The table has 60,000 or so clones, around 85% seen once. This CDR3 is built from 13 residues. CDR1 and CDR2 from the germline V gene are SGHAT and FQNNGV. The V gene lost 5 bases and the J gene lost 4 bases, with 11 bases spanning the gap. Patients were ruled out by autoimmune disease history or systemic immunosuppression. The timepoints at which blood was sampled were baseline, cycle 4 day 1, and cycle 7 day 1. The sample in question was CD4+ or CD8+ T cells sorted from blood, obtained in a trial of the OX40 agonist ivuxolimab. The chain employs TRBV11-2 and TRBJ1-1, with D tentatively TRBD1 (5 bases). The clonotype comes from an adult with an advanced solid tumor such as melanoma, head and neck, liver or kidney cancer. CDR3 in amino acids: CASSGQGVTEAFF. The DNA of the CDR3 is TGTGCCAGCAGCGGTCAGGGTGTCACTGAAGCTTTCTTT.